Sequencing of this TCR beta chain was carried out in a study of cytomegalovirus exposure and HLA in healthy donors. Study overall: A subsequent analysis stated that the roughly 120 validation repertoires were run on the same platform as the approximately 700 first-cohort repertoires. General observations from the study: It was approximately 170 TCR beta chains that were listed as cytomegalovirus-associated. Diagnosis of cytomegalovirus status made by the classifier reportedly showed high specificity and sensitivity.

The CDR3 is made up of 14 amino acids. The trim removed 4 bases at V and 4 bases at J, leaving 6 bases unmatched. Germline CDR1 is ENHRY and CDR2 is SYGVKD. Donors came from a validation cohort of some 130 subjects, distinct from the first 666-subject cohort. Libraries were prepared by immunoSEQ multiplex PCR; TCRdb keeps only in-frame clonotypes and omits some of them. This table holds 250,000 to 300,000 clones, about 86% found once. With respect to this clone: Its antigen is currently unknown.

The rearrangement uses TRBV10-3 and TRBJ1-1, with 7 positions matching TRBD1. Sequenced: PBMCs. The receptor was isolated from a woman between 18 and 29 years old in good health and CMV-seronegative. This chain's CDR3 is CAISGNRGTTEAFF. In DNA form, the CDR3 reads TGTGCCATCAGTGGTAACAGGGGAACCACTGAAGCTTTCTTT.